The 8 T cell receptor beta chains listed next were all sequenced from one sample in a study of blood T cell repertoires in COVID-19. TCRdb's table, derived via immunoSEQ multiplex PCR, lists solely in-frame clones and lacks some. The top ten clones hold more than 2% of a sample with 250,000 to 350,000 clones, 87% of them seen once. Sequencing was carried out using peripheral blood. Receptor source: a man aged 18 to 29 with active or convalescent COVID-19.

The chain employs TRBV2 and TRBJ2-7; TRBD1 agrees at 7 bases. The CDR3 has 12 residues. Germline V gene lookup returns CDR1 SNHLY and CDR2 FYNNEI. The chain's CDR3 is CTTGIFFYEQYF. CDR3 nucleotide sequence: TGTACGACAGGGATATTTTTCTACGAGCAGTACTTC.

CDR3 amino acids: CASSFSSGINEQFF. CDR3 nucleotides: TGTGCCAGCAGTTTTTCTAGCGGAATCAATGAGCAGTTCTTC. The chain combines TRBV27 with TRBJ2-1; 7 nucleotides agree with TRBD2. Germline values: CDR1 MNHEY, CDR2 SMNVEV (reference sequence). This CDR3 has 14 residues. Trimming took 3 bases from V and 6 from J; bases not matched to a gene: 5.

The chain has TRBV10-2 and TRBJ1-1; possible D gene TRBD1, 6 bases. There are 15 residues in the CDR3. The V gene lost 6 bases and the J gene lost 0 bases, with 14 bases spanning the gap. The germline V gene encodes CDR1 WSHSY and CDR2 SAAADI. The CDR3 nucleotides are TGCGCCAGCAGGCCGGGACACAGTTTGAACACTGAAGCTTTCTTT. Its translation: CASRPGHSLNTEAFF.

The CDR3 DNA follows: TGTGCCAGCAGCCCGACCCGTAGCGGGAACACCGGGGAGCTGTTTTTT. It codes for CASSPTRSGNTGELFF. This sequence joins TRBV7-9 and TRBJ2-2; TRBD2 might be the D (6 bases). The CDR3 runs 16 residues. Germline V gene data show CDR1 as SEHNR and CDR2 as FQNEAQ (reference sequence). Trimming cost V 5 bases and J 1 base, with 14 bases left between them. Based on the CDR3 plus reference TRBV7-9 and TRBJ2-2, the full variable domain is DTGVSQNPRHKITKRGQNVTFRCDPISEHNRLYWYRQTLGQGPEFLTYFQNEAQLEKSRLLSDRFSAERPKGSFSTLEIQRTEQGDSAMYLCASSPTRSGNTGELFFGEGSRLTVL.

In its sample, this clone was seen once. The V and J genes are TRBV13 and TRBJ2-1; D might be TRBD1 (6 bases). The V gene lost 5 bases and the J gene lost 5 bases, with 19 bases spanning the gap. The CDR3 is 16 residues long. Germline CDR1 PRHDT, CDR2 FYEKMQ (reference sequence). In DNA, the CDR3 is TGTGCCAGCAGCCCTCTAGGGGCGACAGGCAACAATGAGCAGTTCTTC. Its protein product is CASSPLGATGNNEQFF.

The V gene is TRBV6-2 or TRBV6-3, the J gene TRBJ1-1; TRBD1 matches 8 bases. CDR3 length equals 18 residues. Germline V CDR1 and CDR2: MNHEY, SVGEGT. Losses at the gene ends were 6 bases for V and 0 bases for J; bases not matched to a gene: 15. The CDR3 sequence: CASSLPTGTGPMNTEAFF. The CDR3 bases are TGTGCCAGCAGCCTCCCAACCGGGACAGGCCCTATGAACACTGAAGCTTTCTTT.

A remark on this clone: This sample includes further DNA sequences coding for the same CDR3. The rearrangement joins TRBV11-3 to TRBJ1-1; D might be TRBD1 (6 bases). This CDR3 has 13 residues. V dropped 2 bases and J dropped 5 bases, with 9 bases sitting between them. Germline-derived CDR1 and CDR2 are SGHNT and YENEEA. The CDR3: CASSLTGNTEAFF. In nucleotides, the CDR3 is TGTGCCAGCAGCTTAACAGGGAATACTGAAGCTTTCTTT.

The V call is TRBV18, the J call TRBJ1-1; no definite D call. The germline V and J ends were trimmed by 0 bases and 2 bases, with 10 bases remaining between them. Germline V gene lookup returns CDR1 KGHSH and CDR2 LQKENI. The CDR3 length is 15 residues. Here the CDR3 DNA reads TGTGCCAGCTCACCACCGGGCCGGATTAACACTGAAGCTTTCTTT. Its protein product is CASSPPGRINTEAFF.